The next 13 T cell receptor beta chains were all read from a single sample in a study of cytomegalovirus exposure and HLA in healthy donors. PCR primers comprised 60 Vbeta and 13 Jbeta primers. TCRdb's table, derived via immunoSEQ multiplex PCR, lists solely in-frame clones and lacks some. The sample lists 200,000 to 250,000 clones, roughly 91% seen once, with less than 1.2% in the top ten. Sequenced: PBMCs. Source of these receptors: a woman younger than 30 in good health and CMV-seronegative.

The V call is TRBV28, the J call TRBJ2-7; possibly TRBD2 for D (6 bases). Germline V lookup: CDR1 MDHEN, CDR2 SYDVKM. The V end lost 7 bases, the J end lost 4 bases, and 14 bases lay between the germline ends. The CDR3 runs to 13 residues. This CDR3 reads CASIRSGGYEQYF. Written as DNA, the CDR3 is TGTGCCAGCATCCGCTCCGGGGGATACGAGCAGTACTTC.

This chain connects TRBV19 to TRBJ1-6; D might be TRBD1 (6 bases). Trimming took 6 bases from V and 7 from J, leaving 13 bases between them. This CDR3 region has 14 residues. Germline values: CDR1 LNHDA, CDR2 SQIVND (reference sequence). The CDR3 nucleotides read TGTGCCAGTAGGTCGGGGCAGGGGAATTCACCCCTCCACTTT. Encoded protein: CASRSGQGNSPLHF.

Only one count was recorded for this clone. In DNA form, the CDR3 reads TGTGCCAGCAGAGCAACTAGCGGGAGTGCGGAGACCCAGTACTTC. Translated, it gives CASRATSGSAETQYF. The rearrangement joins TRBV6-1 to TRBJ2-5, with TRBD2 identical over 11 bases. V was clipped by 6 bases and J by 5 bases; unmatched bases: 8. CDR3 length: 15 amino acids. Germline V gives CDR1 MNHNS, CDR2 SASEGT.

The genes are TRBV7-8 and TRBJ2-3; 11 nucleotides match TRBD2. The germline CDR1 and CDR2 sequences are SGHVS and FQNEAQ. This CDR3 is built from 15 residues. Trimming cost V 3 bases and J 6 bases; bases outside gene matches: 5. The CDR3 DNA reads TGTGCCAGCAGCTTCCTAGCGGGGGGACGTGATACGCAGTATTTT. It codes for CASSFLAGGRDTQYF.

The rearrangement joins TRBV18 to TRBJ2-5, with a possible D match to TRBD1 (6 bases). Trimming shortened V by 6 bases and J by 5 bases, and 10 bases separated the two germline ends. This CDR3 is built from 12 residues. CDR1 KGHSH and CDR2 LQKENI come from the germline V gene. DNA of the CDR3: TGTGCCAGCTCGCCCCAGGGGGAGACCCAGTACTTC. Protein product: CASSPQGETQYF. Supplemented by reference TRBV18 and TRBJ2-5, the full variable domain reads NAGVMQNPRHLVRRRGQEARLRCSPMKGHSHVYWYRQLPEEGLKFMVYLQKENIIDESGMPKERFSAEFPKEGPSILRIQQVVRGDSAAYFCASSPQGETQYFGPGTRLLVL.

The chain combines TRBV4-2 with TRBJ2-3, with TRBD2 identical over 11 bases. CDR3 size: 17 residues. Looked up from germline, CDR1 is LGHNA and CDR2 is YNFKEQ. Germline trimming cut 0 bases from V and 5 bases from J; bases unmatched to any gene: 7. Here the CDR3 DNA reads TGTGCCAGCAGCCAAGATAGGCTAGCGGGAGGTCTAGATACGCAGTATTTT. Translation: CASSQDRLAGGLDTQYF.

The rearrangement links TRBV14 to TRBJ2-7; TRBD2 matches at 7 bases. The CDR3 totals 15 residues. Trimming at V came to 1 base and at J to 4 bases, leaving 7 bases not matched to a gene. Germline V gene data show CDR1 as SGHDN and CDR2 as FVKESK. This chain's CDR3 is CASSQGREVGYEQYF. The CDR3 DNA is TGTGCCAGCAGCCAAGGTCGGGAGGTGGGTTACGAGCAGTACTTC.

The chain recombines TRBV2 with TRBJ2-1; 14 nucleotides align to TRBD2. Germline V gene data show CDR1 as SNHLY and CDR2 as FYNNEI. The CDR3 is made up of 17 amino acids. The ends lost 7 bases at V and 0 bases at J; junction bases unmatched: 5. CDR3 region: CASTGTSGSGSYNEQFF. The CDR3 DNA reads TGTGCCAGCACCGGGACTAGCGGGAGCGGCTCCTACAATGAGCAGTTCTTC.

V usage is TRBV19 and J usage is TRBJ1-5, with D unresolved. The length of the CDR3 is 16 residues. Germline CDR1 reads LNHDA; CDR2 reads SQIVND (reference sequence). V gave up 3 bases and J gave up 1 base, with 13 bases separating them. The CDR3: CASSMRAGQSNQPQHF. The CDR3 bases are TGTGCCAGTAGTATGAGGGCGGGCCAAAGCAATCAGCCCCAGCATTTT.

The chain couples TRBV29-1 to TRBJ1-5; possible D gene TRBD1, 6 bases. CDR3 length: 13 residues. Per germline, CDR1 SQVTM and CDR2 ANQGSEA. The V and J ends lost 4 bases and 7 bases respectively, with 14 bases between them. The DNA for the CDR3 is TGCAGCGTTGTAGCAGGGGTCGCCCAGCCCCAGCATTTT. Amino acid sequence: CSVVAGVAQPQHF.

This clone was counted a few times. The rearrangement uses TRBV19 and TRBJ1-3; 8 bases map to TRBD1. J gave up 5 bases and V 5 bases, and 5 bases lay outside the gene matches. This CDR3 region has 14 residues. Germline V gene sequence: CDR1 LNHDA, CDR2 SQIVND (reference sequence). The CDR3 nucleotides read TGTGCCAGTAGTCTGGACAGGGAGAGAAACACCATATATTTT. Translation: CASSLDRERNTIYF. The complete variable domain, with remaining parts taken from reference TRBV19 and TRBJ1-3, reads DGGITQSPKYLFRKEGQNVTLSCEQNLNHDAMYWYRQDPGQGLRLIYYSQIVNDFQKGDIAEGYSVSREKKESFPLTVTSAQKNPTAFYLCASSLDRERNTIYFGEGSWLTVV.

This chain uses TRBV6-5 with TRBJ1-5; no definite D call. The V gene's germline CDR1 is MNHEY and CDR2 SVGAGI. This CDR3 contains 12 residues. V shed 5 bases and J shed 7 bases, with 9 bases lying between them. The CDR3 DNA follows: TGTGCCAGCAGTGGGCGGGAACAGCCCCAGCATTTT. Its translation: CASSGREQPQHF.

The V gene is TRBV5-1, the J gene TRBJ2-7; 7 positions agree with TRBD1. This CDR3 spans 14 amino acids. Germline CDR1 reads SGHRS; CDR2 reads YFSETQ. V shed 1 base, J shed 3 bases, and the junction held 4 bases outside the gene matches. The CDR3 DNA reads TGCGCCAGCAGCTTGAGGGCAGGGGGCTACGAGCAGTACTTC. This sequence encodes CASSLRAGGYEQYF.